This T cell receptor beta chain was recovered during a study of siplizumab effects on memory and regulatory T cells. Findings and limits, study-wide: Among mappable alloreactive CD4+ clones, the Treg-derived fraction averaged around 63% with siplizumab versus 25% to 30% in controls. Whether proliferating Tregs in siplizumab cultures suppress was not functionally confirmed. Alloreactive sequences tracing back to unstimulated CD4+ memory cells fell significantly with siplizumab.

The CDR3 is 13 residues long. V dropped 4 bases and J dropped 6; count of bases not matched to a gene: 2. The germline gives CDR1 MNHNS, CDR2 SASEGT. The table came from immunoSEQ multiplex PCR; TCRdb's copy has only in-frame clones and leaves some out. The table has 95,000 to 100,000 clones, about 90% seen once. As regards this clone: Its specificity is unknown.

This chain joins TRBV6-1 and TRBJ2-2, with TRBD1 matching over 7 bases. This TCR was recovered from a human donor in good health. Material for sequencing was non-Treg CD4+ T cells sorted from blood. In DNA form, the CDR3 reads TGTGCCAGCAGTGGCCAGGGGGCCGGGGAGCTGTTTTTT. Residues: CASSGQGAGELFF.